This T cell receptor (beta chain) was sequenced for a study of blood T cell repertoires in COVID-19 (TCRdb year 2020). Regarding the complete study: The collaborator samples originated in the United States, Italy and Spain and spanned the acute and convalescent phases of COVID-19. The material from the prospective study consisted of cDNA or gDNA derived from T cells, B-cell-depleted T cells, or PBMCs. The dataset comprised deeply sampled blood TCRbeta repertoires from subjects exposed to, actively infected with, or recovered from COVID-19. The repertoires were released in a freely available public database meant as a resource for research on the immune response to SARS-CoV-2. The samples were drawn from the first 160 participants of the ongoing ImmuneRACE study and from about 1,200 subjects provided by 6 global collaborators. Nearly every sample came with metadata listing a de-identified subject ID, COVID-19 status, age in years and sex. Where HLA class I and class II types were available, the types were taken from metadata supplied by the sample provider, not from assay-based typing.

Broader findings and caveats from the paper: How much clinical and demographic metadata was included differed by source and by participant, and the metadata was provided uncurated.

Participants in the prospective study were enrolled through a virtual design, were aged about 18 to 90 years, and lived in roughly 24 United States geographic areas. In the prospective study, participants were assigned to cohorts based on the clinical history participants reported in a screening survey and a study questionnaire. In the prospective study, whole blood, serum and a nasopharyngeal or oropharyngeal swab were collected from each participant by mobile phlebotomists. Prospective study participants could optionally give additional blood draws and questionnaires over a 2-month period. Before DNA extraction, prospective study blood samples were shipped either frozen or at room temperature. Based on the germline V gene, the CDR1 and CDR2 sequences are KGHSH and LQKENI. For this chain, trimming is 3 bases at the V end and 2 bases at the J end, and the number of junction bases without a gene match is 6. The CDR3 goes from the cysteine to the phenylalanine over 16 residues. This entry keeps only the CDR3 DNA: 48 bases, framed from base 1.

TCRbeta CDR3 regions were amplified from genomic DNA using the immunoSEQ Assay, a bias-controlled multiplex PCR. The original methods were these. The number of nucleated cells in each sample was estimated by amplification of reference gene primers within the assay. To quantify the absolute abundance of each unique TCRbeta CDR3 rearrangement, sequence reads were collapsed and filtered. For each sample, productive Simpson clonality was calculated as the square root of Simpson's diversity index over productive rearrangements. TCRdb provides this immuneACCESS table in a form limited to in-frame rearrangements. Some clones are lacking; in checked studies, under half of them reflect an unresolved V gene, and why the rest are absent is not known. V and J calls and clone size are copied from that table; D and trimming were computed from the DNA. Within this sample are about 270,000 clones, with more than 80% of them counted one time only. Together, the top ten hold roughly 3.9% of the sample.

Comment on this clone: Its specific antigen is unknown. Per-base quality was not reported, and no clone a single base away is much larger than it.

The source is a woman aged 25 to 39 with acute COVID-19. The chain joins TRBV18 to TRBJ2-4; TRBD1 agrees with 8 junctional bases. Sequencing was performed on PBMCs or T cells enriched from blood (not recorded which). The CDR3 protein: CASSPSRGLSKNIQYF. At the DNA level, the sequence is TGTGCCAGCTCACCTTCCAGGGGGCTCTCCAAAAACATTCAGTACTTC.